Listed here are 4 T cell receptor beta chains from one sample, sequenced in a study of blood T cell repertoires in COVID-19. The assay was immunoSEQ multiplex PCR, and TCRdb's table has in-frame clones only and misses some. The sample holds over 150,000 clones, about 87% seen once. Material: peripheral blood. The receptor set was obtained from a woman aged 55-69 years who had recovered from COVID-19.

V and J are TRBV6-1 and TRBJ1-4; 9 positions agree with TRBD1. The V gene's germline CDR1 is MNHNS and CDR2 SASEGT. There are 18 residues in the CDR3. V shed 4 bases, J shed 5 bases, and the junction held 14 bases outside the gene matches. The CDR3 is CASSGSGQGPPLNEKLFF. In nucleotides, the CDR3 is TGTGCCAGCAGTGGCTCGGGACAGGGCCCACCCTTAAATGAAAAACTGTTTTTT.

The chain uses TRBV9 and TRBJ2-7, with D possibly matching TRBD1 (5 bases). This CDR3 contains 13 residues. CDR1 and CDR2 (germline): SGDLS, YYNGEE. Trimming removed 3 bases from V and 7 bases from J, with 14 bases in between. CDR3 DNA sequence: TGTGCCAGCAGCGCCGACGTTAGGGGTGAGCAGTACTTC. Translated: CASSADVRGEQYF.

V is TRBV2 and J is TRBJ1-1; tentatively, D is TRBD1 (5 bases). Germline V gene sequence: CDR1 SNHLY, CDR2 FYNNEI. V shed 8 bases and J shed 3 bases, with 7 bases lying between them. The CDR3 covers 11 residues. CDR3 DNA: TGTGCCAGCCTACAGGACACTGAAGCTTTCTTT. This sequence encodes CASLQDTEAFF.

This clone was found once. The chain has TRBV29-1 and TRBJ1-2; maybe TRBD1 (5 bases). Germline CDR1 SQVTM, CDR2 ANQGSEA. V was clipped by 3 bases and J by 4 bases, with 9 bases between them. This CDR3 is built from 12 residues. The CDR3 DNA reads TGCAGCGTTGAGGCAGACAGCTATGGCTACACCTTC. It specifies CSVEADSYGYTF.